The 21 T cell receptor beta chains below come from one sample, sequenced in a study of cytomegalovirus exposure and HLA in healthy donors. Vbeta (60) and Jbeta (13) primers were used in the PCR. The protocol was immunoSEQ multiplex PCR, while the TCRdb copy is restricted to in-frame clones and leaves out a portion. The profile shows over 80,000 clones, about 83% of them singletons. Sequenced sample: PBMCs. The receptor set was obtained from a man aged 55 to 70 in good health and CMV-seropositive.

V and J are TRBV7-2 and TRBJ2-2; TRBD1 aligns across 7 bases. CDR3 size: 16 residues. With 2 bases clipped from V and 0 bases from J, the junction kept 3 bases outside the gene matches. Looked up from germline, CDR1 is SGHTA and CDR2 is FQGNSA. CDR3 residues: CASSLRGQTNTGELFF. For the CDR3, the DNA is TGTGCCAGCAGCTTACGGGGACAGACGAACACCGGGGAGCTGTTTTTT. The full variable domain, with the rest looked up from reference TRBV7-2 and TRBJ2-2, is GAGVSQSPSNKVTEKGKDVELRCDPISGHTALYWYRQSLGQGLEFLIYFQGNSAPDKSGLPSDRFSAERTGGSVSTLTIQRTQQEDSAVYLCASSLRGQTNTGELFFGEGSRLTVL.

The sample holds one count of this clone. This sequence joins TRBV5-4 and TRBJ2-5; unclear D gene. In germline, CDR1 is SGHNT, CDR2 YYREEE (reference sequence). The CDR3 is 12 residues long. V was pared by 2 bases and J by 1 base, with 3 bases between. This CDR3 reads CASSFLQETQYF. In DNA, the CDR3 is TGTGCCAGCAGCTTTCTCCAAGAGACCCAGTACTTC.

This rearrangement joins TRBV7-9 to TRBJ2-5, with D tentatively TRBD2 (6 bases). The CDR3 totals 14 residues. In germline, CDR1 is SEHNR, CDR2 FQNEAQ (reference sequence). The ends were cut back, 3 bases at V and 3 bases at J, with 11 bases in the middle. The CDR3 loop is CASSFLGGEETQYF. The CDR3 DNA is TGTGCCAGCAGCTTTTTGGGCGGGGAAGAGACCCAGTACTTC.

V and J are TRBV6-5 and TRBJ1-2; 12 nucleotides align to TRBD1. The trim removed 2 bases at V and 4 bases at J, leaving 5 bases unmatched. The CDR3 totals 16 residues. The V gene's germline CDR1 is MNHEY and CDR2 SVGAGI. This CDR3 reads CASSYGGTGGSYGYTF. CDR3 DNA: TGTGCCAGCAGTTACGGGGGGACAGGGGGCTCCTATGGCTACACCTTC.

V gene TRBV18 combines with J gene TRBJ2-7; 8 bases line up with TRBD1. Germline trimming cut 5 bases from V and 0 bases from J; bases unmatched to any gene: 3. The CDR3 is 14 amino acids. Germline V gene lookup returns CDR1 KGHSH and CDR2 LQKENI. CDR3 amino acids: CASSAGTGSYEQYF. CDR3 nucleotide sequence: TGTGCCAGCTCAGCCGGGACAGGCTCCTACGAGCAGTACTTC.

V gene TRBV7-9 combines with J gene TRBJ1-2, with D perhaps matching TRBD1 (5 bases). CDR3 length equals 17 residues. In germline, CDR1 is SEHNR, CDR2 FQNEAQ (reference sequence). V gave up 3 bases and J gave up 0 bases, with 17 bases separating them. In nucleotides, the CDR3 is TGTGCCAGCAGCTTTAGGCCTGCGGGGGACGCTAACTATGGCTACACCTTC. This codes for CASSFRPAGDANYGYTF.

This chain uses TRBV7-9 with TRBJ2-2, with 13 bases fitting TRBD2. CDR3 length equals 17 residues. Germline assignment: CDR1 SEHNR and CDR2 FQNEAQ (reference sequence). V lost 5 bases to trimming and J lost 1 base; unmatched junction nucleotides: 4. This CDR3 reads CASSTRLAGGNTGELFF. The CDR3 region has the DNA TGTGCCAGCAGCACAAGACTAGCGGGGGGGAACACCGGGGAGCTGTTTTTT.

J is TRBJ2-2 and V is TRBV29-1; perhaps TRBD1 as D (6 bases). Germline V gene data show CDR1 as SQVTM and CDR2 as ANQGSEA. The CDR3 runs to 13 residues. Trimming took 7 bases from V and 2 from J, leaving 11 bases between them. The CDR3 reads CSGNRDNTGELFF. DNA for the CDR3: TGCAGCGGGAACAGGGATAACACCGGGGAGCTGTTTTTT.

This clone turned up a few times. The V gene is TRBV10-3, the J gene TRBJ1-2; no clear D. CDR3 length equals 12 residues. V shed 6 bases and J shed 4 bases, with 9 bases lying between them. Looked up from germline, CDR1 is ENHRY and CDR2 is SYGVKD. CDR3 sequence (DNA): TGTGCCATCAGCGCTGGAGGCTATGGCTACACCTTC. It yields the protein CAISAGGYGYTF.

V gene TRBV7-2 combines with J gene TRBJ2-7; TRBD2 agrees at 10 bases. This CDR3 contains 14 residues. Germline lookup yields CDR1 SGHTA and CDR2 FQGNSA. With 2 bases clipped from V and 12 bases from J, the junction kept 10 bases outside the gene matches. CDR3 protein: CASSLRLAGAQRYF. CDR3 sequence (DNA): TGTGCCAGCAGCTTACGGCTAGCGGGGGCCCAACGGTACTTC.

V gene TRBV7-2 combines with J gene TRBJ2-4; 7 positions agree with TRBD1. This CDR3 is 14 amino acids long. The trim removed 1 base at V and 8 bases at J, leaving 5 bases unmatched. Per the germline V gene, CDR1 is SGHTA and CDR2 is FQGNSA. The CDR3 here is CASSLDRGLDIQYF. The CDR3 DNA reads TGTGCCAGCAGCTTAGACAGGGGCTTGGACATTCAGTACTTC.

The V and J genes are TRBV5-1 and TRBJ2-5; TRBD2 matches at 8 bases. Germline values: CDR1 SGHRS, CDR2 YFSETQ. This CDR3 has 16 residues. V shed 0 bases, J shed 4 bases, and the junction held 8 bases outside the gene matches. The CDR3 nucleotides read TGCGCCAGCAGCTTGGTTTCGGGGGGGCTCCCAGAGACCCAGTACTTC. It codes for CASSLVSGGLPETQYF.

The chain couples TRBV10-3 to TRBJ1-2; D possibly corresponds to TRBD1 (6 bases). This CDR3 comprises 13 residues. The germline V gene has CDR1 ENHRY and CDR2 SYGVKD. The V gene lost 10 bases and the J gene lost 4 bases, with 16 bases spanning the gap. CDR3 residues: CATGGRAAYGYTF. The CDR3 region has the DNA TGTGCCACGGGGGGCAGGGCCGCCTATGGCTACACCTTC.

The chain is built from TRBV7-8 and TRBJ1-5; no reliable D call. The CDR3 runs 16 residues. V was clipped by 1 base and J by 6 bases, with 16 bases between them. The germline V gene has CDR1 SGHVS and CDR2 FQNEAQ. CDR3 residues: CASSLGLLEGSQPQHF. The CDR3 DNA is TGTGCCAGCAGCTTAGGTCTTTTGGAAGGGAGTCAGCCCCAGCATTTT. Looking up the rest from reference TRBV7-8 and TRBJ1-5 gives the full variable domain: GAGVSQSPRYKVAKRGQDVALRCDPISGHVSLFWYQQALGQGPEFLTYFQNEAQLDKSGLPSDRFFAERPEGSVSTLKIQRTQQEDSAVYLCASSLGLLEGSQPQHFGDGTRLSIL.

The chain has TRBV7-2 and TRBJ1-1; D gene unclear. Germline-derived CDR1 and CDR2 are SGHTA and FQGNSA. Between the trimmed V and J ends, which lost 6 bases and 0 bases, there was a span of 11 bases. This CDR3 is 14 amino acids long. This CDR3 is CASRPGFLNTEAFF. The CDR3 region has the DNA TGTGCCAGCAGACCAGGTTTCCTGAACACTGAAGCTTTCTTT.

This sequence joins TRBV2 and TRBJ2-1; TRBD1 aligns across 10 bases. CDR3 length: 15 amino acids. Trimming took 6 bases from V and 1 from J; bases not matched to a gene: 3. The germline V gene has CDR1 SNHLY and CDR2 FYNNEI. The CDR3 DNA sequence: TGTGCCAGCAGAGGACAGGGGGGATCCTACAATGAGCAGTTCTTC. Protein sequence: CASRGQGGSYNEQFF. Using reference TRBV2 and TRBJ2-1 for the parts outside the CDR3, the full variable domain is EPEVTQTPSHQVTQMGQEVILRCVPISNHLYFYWYRQILGQKVEFLVSFYNNEISEKSEIFDDQFSVERPDGSNFTLKIRSTKLEDSAMYFCASRGQGGSYNEQFFGPGTRLTVL.

The chain couples TRBV2 to TRBJ2-7; the D gene is possibly TRBD2 (5 bases). The CDR3 consists of 12 residues. Germline-derived CDR1 and CDR2 are SNHLY and FYNNEI. Trimming took off 7 bases at V and 5 bases at J, with 12 bases between the two ends. CDR3 residues: CASMRVGNEQYF. As DNA, the CDR3 is TGTGCCAGCATGAGGGTCGGTAACGAGCAGTACTTC.

The chain joins TRBV19 to TRBJ1-5; D is unclear. V lost 0 bases and J lost 6, with 12 bases in between. Germline loops: CDR1 LNHDA, CDR2 SQIVND (reference sequence). The CDR3 consists of 15 residues. The CDR3 nucleotides are TGTGCCAGTAGTATAGAGGGCGAGAACGTTCAGCCCCAGCATTTT. Amino acids: CASSIEGENVQPQHF.

The chain joins TRBV5-4 to TRBJ1-6; 8 bases agree with TRBD1. Germline values: CDR1 SGHNT, CDR2 YYREEE (reference sequence). This CDR3 is 16 amino acids long. The junction had 9 bases not matched to a gene; V was cut back by 0 bases and J by 10 bases. The CDR3 loop is CASSLDGQGGRSPLHF. In DNA form, the CDR3 reads TGTGCCAGCAGCTTGGATGGACAGGGAGGTAGATCACCCCTCCACTTT.

The CDR3: CASSSRTAGNTIYF. The CDR3, as DNA: TGTGCCAGCAGCTCGAGGACAGCAGGAAACACCATATATTTT. The chain carries TRBV11-1 and TRBJ1-3; possible D gene TRBD1, 6 bases. The CDR3 runs to 14 residues. The V gene lost 4 bases and the J gene lost 4 bases, with 11 bases spanning the gap. CDR1 is SGHAT, CDR2 FQDESV, per germline (reference sequence).

This clone was picked up a small number of times. The rearrangement uses TRBV30 and TRBJ2-6; D may be TRBD2 (6 bases). CDR1 is GTSNPN and CDR2 is SVGIG in the germline V gene (reference sequence). V gave up 4 bases and J gave up 0 bases, with 13 bases separating them. The CDR3 spans 16 residues. Written as DNA, the CDR3 is TGTGCCTGGACCCAACTGGGGGGCTCTGGGGCCAACGTCCTGACTTTC. Amino acids: CAWTQLGGSGANVLTF.